This is a list of T cell receptor beta chains from one sample in a study of blood T cell repertoires in COVID-19. Sequenced by immunoSEQ multiplex PCR; TCRdb stores in-frame clones only, minus some. The sample includes about 410,000 clones, just under 90% of them seen just once. Sequencing used PBMCs or T cells enriched from blood (not recorded which). Receptors originate from a woman in her twenties or thirties who had recovered from COVID-19. Each CDR3 is given with its conserved first and last residue. The D gene is left open where the match is weak. Where a row states a size, it is once, few, many or the class of an expanded clone; other rows omit it.

TRBJ1-4 | - | TRBV28 | - | TGTGCCAGCAGTTTACGCCCCAGGGCCTATAATGAAAAACTGTTTTTT | CASSLRPRAYNEKLFF
TRBJ2-5 | - | TRBV7-9 | - | TGTGCCAGTTCTCGGGAAGAGACCCAGTACTTC | CASSREETQYF
TRBJ2-1 | TRBD2 | TRBV27 | - | TGTGCCAGCAGTCCGACGATTAGCGGGAAACAGTTCTTC | CASSPTISGKQFF
TRBJ2-7 | - | TRBV9 | - | TGTGCCAGCAGCGTAGATAGTTGGCGGAGCGAGCAGTACTTC | CASSVDSWRSEQYF
TRBJ2-7 | - | TRBV3-1/TRBV3-2 | - | TGTGCCAGCAGCCAAGACGAAGCGGTCTTCTCCTACGAGCAGTACTTC | CASSQDEAVFSYEQYF
TRBJ2-5 | TRBD2 | TRBV5-1 | - | TGCGCCAGCAGCGGAATAGCGGGGGGGCTATTGGAGACCCAGTACTTC | CASSGIAGGLLETQYF
TRBJ2-7 | - | TRBV23-1 | - | TGCGCCAGCAACTTACCTTACAGGAGTAACTCCTACGAGCAGTACTTC | CASNLPYRSNSYEQYF
TRBJ1-1 | - | TRBV10-3 | - | TGTGCCATCACCAATGCTATGAACACTGAAGCTTTCTTT | CAITNAMNTEAFF
TRBJ1-4 | - | TRBV7-9 | - | TGTGCCAGCAGCTTAAGGGGGGGTAATGAAAAACTGTTTTTT | CASSLRGGNEKLFF
TRBJ1-6 | TRBD1 | TRBV18 | - | TGTGCCAGCTCCGCCGGACAGGGGAATAATTCACCCCTCCACTTT | CASSAGQGNNSPLHF
TRBJ1-5 | - | TRBV30 | once | TGCCCAGGGGATATGAATCAGCCCCAGCATTTT | CPGDMNQPQHF